What follows is one T cell receptor (beta chain) and its context. Its cognate antigen is unknown. These data originate in a study of CD8 T cells in Susac syndrome. Study-wide results and caveats: The CD4+ T cell repertoires in Susac syndrome did not show any clonal expansion.

Germline values: CDR1 SGHRS, CDR2 YFSETQ. V lost 2 bases, J lost 4 bases, and 7 bases stayed unmatched. The CDR3 is made up of 15 amino acids. When the RNA was reverse transcribed, random hexamers were used with an input of about 0.5 to 1 ug. One entry per CDR3 protein results from TCRdb running MiXCR on the immunoSEQ multiplex PCR reads. The sample contains some 180,000 distinct CDR3 sequences, roughly 94% of which appear only once. The source of this sequence is a human donor with Susac syndrome. The rearrangement links TRBV5-1 to TRBJ1-1; 8 bases align to TRBD1. Sequencing was performed on CD4+ T cells from PBMCs. In nucleotides, the CDR3 is TGCGCCAGCAGCTTCGTCCAGGGGGCGAGCACTGAAGCTTTCTTT. It yields the protein CASSFVQGASTEAFF.